Ten or more counts support the clone carrying this T cell receptor (beta chain). These data are taken from a study of T cells after yellow fever vaccination. The CDR3 runs 19 residues. The TCR cDNA carried a universal primer site and UMIs from 5'RACE template switching. TCRdb used MiXCR to reprocess the 5' RACE reads, holding one entry per CDR3 protein. The sample consists of 35,000 to 55,000 distinct CDR3 sequences, 6.5% to 8.5% of them appearing once. The study's findings and limits: Some clonotypes were seen in both the CD4 and the CD8 compartments. These made up a small share and likely arose from convergent recombination. Post-booster repertoires again held most primary-vaccination clones (about 96% CD4, about 88% CD8). Weaker overall was a secondary response that nonetheless peaked faster, on day 5 versus 15.

This rearrangement joins TRBV21-1 to TRBJ2-7; the table's D call of TRBD2 was not tested on the DNA. TRBV21-1 is deemed a pseudogene. This TCR derives from a man aged 25-45 years who received the YFV17D yellow fever vaccine. Source: CD8+ T cells not binding an NS4B(214-222) dextramer, sorted from PBMCs, taken 45 days after the yellow fever booster vaccination. DNA for the CDR3: TGTGCCAGCAGCAAATTGAGTTATATAGAGGAGGGGAAAGACTACGAGCAGTACTTC. It codes for CASSKLSYIEEGKDYEQYF.